The TCR beta chain under discussion was sequenced for a study of identical twins. Turning to this clonotype: Its antigen remains unknown.

The CDR3 is made up of 15 amino acids. Germline lookup yields CDR1 SGHRS and CDR2 YFSETQ. V was clipped by 9 bases and J by 3 bases, with 19 bases between them. TCRdb processed the 5' RACE reads anew with MiXCR; each CDR3 protein has one entry. The sample yields 500,000 to 600,000 distinct CDR3 sequences, 22% seen once. General study results and limits: Within beta out-of-frame sequences, the excess sharing observed between twins was weaker.

In addition, the sample was reused for a study of T cells expressing NK-cell markers. From that paper: Researchers got TCR beta repertoires out of sorted CD3+CD56+NKG2C+, CD3+CD56+NKG2C- and CD3+CD56-NKG2C+ T cells. Among eight sequenced donors, seven carried HCMV seropositivity while one was seronegative.

Sequenced material: CD4+ T cells sorted from blood. The chain has TRBV5-1 and TRBJ2-1; D unresolved. The sequence came from a woman aged 18-29 years in good health. The CDR3 sequence: CATHPGSHSYNEQFF. The CDR3 DNA is TGCGCCACCCATCCCGGGTCCCACAGCTACAATGAGCAGTTCTTC.